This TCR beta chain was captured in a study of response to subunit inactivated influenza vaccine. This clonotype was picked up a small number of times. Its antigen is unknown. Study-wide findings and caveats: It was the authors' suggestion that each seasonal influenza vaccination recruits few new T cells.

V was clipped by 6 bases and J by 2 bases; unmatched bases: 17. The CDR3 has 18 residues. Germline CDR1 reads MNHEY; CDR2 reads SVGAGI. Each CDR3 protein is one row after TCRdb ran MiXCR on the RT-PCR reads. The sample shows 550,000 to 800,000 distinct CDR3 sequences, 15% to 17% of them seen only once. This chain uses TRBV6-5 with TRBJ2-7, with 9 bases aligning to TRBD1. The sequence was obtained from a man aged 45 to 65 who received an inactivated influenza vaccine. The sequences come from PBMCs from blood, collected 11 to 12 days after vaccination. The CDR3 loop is CASRYKNVGTGHTYEQYF. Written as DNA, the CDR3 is TGTGCCAGCAGATATAAAAATGTTGGGACAGGGCATACCTACGAGCAGTACTTC.